This TCR beta chain was recovered during a study of blood T cell repertoires in COVID-19. Whole-study context: Both acute and convalescent COVID-19 samples were obtained from the United States, Italy and Spain.

Those who participated ranged in age from roughly 18 to 90 years and resided in around 22 US areas. Method: immunoSEQ multiplex PCR; TCRdb's copy keeps in-frame clones and lacks some. Here the sample spans 250,000 to 350,000 clones, less than 90% being singletons. The length of the CDR3 is 16 residues. The V gene's germline CDR1 is LNHDA and CDR2 SQIVND (reference sequence). V dropped 4 bases and J dropped 0; count of bases not matched to a gene: 8. V gene TRBV19 combines with J gene TRBJ2-7, with 8 bases matching TRBD2. The clonotype originates from a woman in her forties or fifties who had recovered from COVID-19. Source material: PBMCs or T cells enriched from blood (not recorded which). The CDR3 reads CASSTYSGESSYEQYF. The CDR3, as DNA: TGTGCCAGTAGTACCTATAGCGGGGAGAGCTCCTACGAGCAGTACTTC. Looking up the rest from reference TRBV19 and TRBJ2-7 gives the full variable domain: DGGITQSPKYLFRKEGQNVTLSCEQNLNHDAMYWYRQDPGQGLRLIYYSQIVNDFQKGDIAEGYSVSREKKESFPLTVTSAQKNPTAFYLCASSTYSGESSYEQYFGPGTRLTVT.